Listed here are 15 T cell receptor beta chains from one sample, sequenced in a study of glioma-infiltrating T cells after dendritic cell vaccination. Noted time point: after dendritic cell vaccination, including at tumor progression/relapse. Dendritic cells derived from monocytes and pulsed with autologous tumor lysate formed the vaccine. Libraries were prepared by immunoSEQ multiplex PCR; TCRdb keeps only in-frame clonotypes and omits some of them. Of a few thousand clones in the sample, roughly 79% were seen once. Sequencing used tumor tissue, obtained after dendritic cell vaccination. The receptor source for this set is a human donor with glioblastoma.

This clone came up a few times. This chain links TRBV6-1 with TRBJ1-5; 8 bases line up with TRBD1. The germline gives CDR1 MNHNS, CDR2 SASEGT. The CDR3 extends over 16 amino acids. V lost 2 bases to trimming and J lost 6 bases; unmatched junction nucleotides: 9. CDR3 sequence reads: CASSEWGQVGSQPQHF. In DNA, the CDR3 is TGTGCCAGCAGTGAATGGGGACAGGTTGGGAGTCAGCCCCAGCATTTT.

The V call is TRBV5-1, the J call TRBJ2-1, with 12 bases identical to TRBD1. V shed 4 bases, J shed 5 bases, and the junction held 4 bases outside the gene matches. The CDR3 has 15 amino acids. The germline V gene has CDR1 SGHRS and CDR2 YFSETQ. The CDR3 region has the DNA TGCGCCAGCAGCCGAGGGACAGGGGGCCACAATGAGCAGTTCTTC. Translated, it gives CASSRGTGGHNEQFF.

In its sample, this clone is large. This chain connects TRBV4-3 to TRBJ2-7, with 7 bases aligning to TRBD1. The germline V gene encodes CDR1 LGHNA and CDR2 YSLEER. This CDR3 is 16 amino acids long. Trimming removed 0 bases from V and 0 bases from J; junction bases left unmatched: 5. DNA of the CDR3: TGCGCCAGCAGCCAAGATTGGGACAGCGGCTCCTACGAGCAGTACTTC. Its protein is CASSQDWDSGSYEQYF.

The CDR3 spells CSVDLAETQYF. In nucleotides, the CDR3 is TGCAGCGTTGACTTAGCAGAGACCCAGTACTTC. V is TRBV29-1 and J is TRBJ2-5, with D uncertain. The germline V and J ends were trimmed by 3 bases and 4 bases, with 6 bases remaining between them. The length of the CDR3 is 11 residues. Germline V gene data show CDR1 as SQVTM and CDR2 as ANQGSEA.

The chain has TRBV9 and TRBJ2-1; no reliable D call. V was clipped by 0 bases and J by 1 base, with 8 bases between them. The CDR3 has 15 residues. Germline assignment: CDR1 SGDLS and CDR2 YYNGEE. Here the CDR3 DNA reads TGTGCCAGCAGCGTAGGACCACTATCCTACAATGAGCAGTTCTTC. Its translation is CASSVGPLSYNEQFF.

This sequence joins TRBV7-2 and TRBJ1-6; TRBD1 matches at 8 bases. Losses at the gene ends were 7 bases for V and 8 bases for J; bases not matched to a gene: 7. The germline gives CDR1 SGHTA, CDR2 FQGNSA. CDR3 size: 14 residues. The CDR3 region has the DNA TGTGCCAGCAAACCGGGACAGGCTTATTCACCCCTCCACTTT. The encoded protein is CASKPGQAYSPLHF. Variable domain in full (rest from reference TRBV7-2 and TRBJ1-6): GAGVSQSPSNKVTEKGKDVELRCDPISGHTALYWYRQSLGQGLEFLIYFQGNSAPDKSGLPSDRFSAERTGGSVSTLTIQRTQQEDSAVYLCASKPGQAYSPLHFGNGTRLTVT.

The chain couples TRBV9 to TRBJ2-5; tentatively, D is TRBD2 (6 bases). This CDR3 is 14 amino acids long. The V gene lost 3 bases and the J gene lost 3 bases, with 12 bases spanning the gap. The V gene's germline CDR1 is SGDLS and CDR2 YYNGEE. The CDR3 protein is CASSEGGSEETQYF. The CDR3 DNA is TGTGCCAGCAGCGAGGGAGGATCTGAAGAGACCCAGTACTTC.

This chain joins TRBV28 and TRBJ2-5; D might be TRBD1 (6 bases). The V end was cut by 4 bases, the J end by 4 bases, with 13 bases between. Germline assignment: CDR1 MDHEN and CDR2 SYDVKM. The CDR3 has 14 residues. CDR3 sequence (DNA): TGTGCCAGCAGTTATTTAGGGGGTGGAGAGACCCAGTACTTC. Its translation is CASSYLGGGETQYF. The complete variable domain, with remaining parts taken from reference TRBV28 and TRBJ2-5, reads DVKVTQSSRYLVKRTGEKVFLECVQDMDHENMFWYRQDPGLGLRLIYFSYDVKMKEKGDIPEGYSVSREKKERFSLILESASTNQTSMYLCASSYLGGGETQYFGPGTRLLVL.

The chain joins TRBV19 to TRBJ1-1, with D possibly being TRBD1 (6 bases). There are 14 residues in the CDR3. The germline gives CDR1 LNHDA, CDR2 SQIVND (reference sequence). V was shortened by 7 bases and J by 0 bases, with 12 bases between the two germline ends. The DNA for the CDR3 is TGTGCCAGTACCCCCGGGGGGCTGAACACTGAAGCTTTCTTT. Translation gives CASTPGGLNTEAFF. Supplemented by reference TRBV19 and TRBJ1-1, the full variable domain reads DGGITQSPKYLFRKEGQNVTLSCEQNLNHDAMYWYRQDPGQGLRLIYYSQIVNDFQKGDIAEGYSVSREKKESFPLTVTSAQKNPTAFYLCASTPGGLNTEAFFGQGTRLTVV.

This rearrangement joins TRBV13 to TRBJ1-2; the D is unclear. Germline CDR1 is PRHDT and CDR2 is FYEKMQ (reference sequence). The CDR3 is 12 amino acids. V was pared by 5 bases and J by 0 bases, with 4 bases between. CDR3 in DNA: TGTGCCAGCAGCGCGGCTAACTATGGCTACACCTTC. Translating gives CASSAANYGYTF.

The CDR3 sequence: CASSTTGKGSQPQHF. Written as DNA, the CDR3 is TGTGCCAGCAGTACGACAGGGAAAGGAAGTCAGCCCCAGCATTTT. This chain joins TRBV2 and TRBJ1-5, with 7 bases fitting TRBD1. From germline, CDR1 is SNHLY and CDR2 FYNNEI. This CDR3 is 15 amino acids long. The J segment lost 6 bases and the V segment lost 5 bases, leaving 10 bases of the junction unmatched.

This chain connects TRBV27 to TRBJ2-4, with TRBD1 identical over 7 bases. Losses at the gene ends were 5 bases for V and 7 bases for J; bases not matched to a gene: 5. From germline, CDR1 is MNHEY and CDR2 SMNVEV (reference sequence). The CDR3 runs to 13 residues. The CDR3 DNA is TGTGCCAGCAGTCTGTCGACAGGGAACATTCAGTACTTC. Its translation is CASSLSTGNIQYF.

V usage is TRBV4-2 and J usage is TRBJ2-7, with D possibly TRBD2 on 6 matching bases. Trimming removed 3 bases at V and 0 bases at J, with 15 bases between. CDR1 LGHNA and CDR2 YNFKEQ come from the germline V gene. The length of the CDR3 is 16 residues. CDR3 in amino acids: CASSQTRDGSSYEQYF. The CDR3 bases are TGTGCCAGCAGCCAGACCCGGGACGGGAGCTCCTACGAGCAGTACTTC.

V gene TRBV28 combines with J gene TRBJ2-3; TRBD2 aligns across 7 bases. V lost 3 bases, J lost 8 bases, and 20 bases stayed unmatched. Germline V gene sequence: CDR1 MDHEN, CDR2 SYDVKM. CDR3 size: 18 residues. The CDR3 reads CASSFPGTTWVREGTQYF. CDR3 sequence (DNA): TGTGCCAGCAGTTTCCCCGGGACTACCTGGGTGCGAGAAGGTACGCAGTATTTT.

The CDR3 protein is CASSPHLRGTQYF. The CDR3 coding sequence is TGTGCCAGCAGTCCACACCTCCGGGGGACCCAGTACTTC. The rearrangement joins TRBV27 to TRBJ2-5, with D possibly matching TRBD2 (5 bases). The ends were cut back, 5 bases at V and 7 bases at J, with 14 bases in the middle. The CDR3 extends over 13 amino acids. Looked up from germline, CDR1 is MNHEY and CDR2 is SMNVEV (reference sequence).